One and the same sample provided the 7 T cell receptor beta chains below, sequenced in a study of blood T cell repertoires in COVID-19. Clones were sequenced by immunoSEQ multiplex PCR, and TCRdb holds only the in-frame ones, with some missing. The data hold more than 250,000 clones, with about 85% observed a single time. The sequenced sample consisted of peripheral blood. Receptors were obtained from a man aged 18-30 years with active or convalescent COVID-19.

The V gene is TRBV12-1, the J gene TRBJ2-7; TRBD1, as called in the table, went unchecked against the DNA. TRBV12-1 is classified as a pseudogene. The CDR3 covers 14 residues. This CDR3 reads CASSPSTESYEQYF. For the CDR3, the DNA is TGTGCCAGCAGCCCATCCACAGAAAGCTACGAGCAGTACTTC.

The chain recombines TRBV3-1 (or the pseudogene TRBV3-2) with TRBJ2-1, with 8 positions matching TRBD2. Germline V CDR1 and CDR2: LGHDT, YNNKEL (reference sequence). There are 14 residues in the CDR3. The trim removed 2 bases at V and 9 bases at J, leaving 6 bases unmatched. CDR3 in amino acids: CASSQRTSTTEQFF. The CDR3 bases are TGTGCCAGCAGCCAAAGGACTAGCACTACTGAGCAGTTCTTC.

Only a few counts were recorded for this clone. The chain couples TRBV27 to TRBJ2-3, with 7 positions matching TRBD2. V trimming: 6 bases; J trimming: 0 bases; junction bases outside the gene matches: 6. Germline V CDR1 and CDR2: MNHEY, SMNVEV (reference sequence). The CDR3 is 15 amino acids. The CDR3, as DNA: TGTGCCAGCAGGTCTTGGCGGGAGAGCACAGATACGCAGTATTTT. Amino acid sequence: CASRSWRESTDTQYF.

The chain combines TRBV2 with TRBJ1-2, with TRBD1 as a possible D gene (5 bases). Trimming took off 1 base at V and 4 bases at J, with 7 bases between the two ends. Germline V lookup: CDR1 SNHLY, CDR2 FYNNEI. The CDR3 spans 13 residues. CDR3: CASSEGQGYGYTF. CDR3 coding DNA: TGTGCCAGCAGTGAAGGCCAGGGCTATGGCTACACCTTC.

V gene TRBV24-1 combines with J gene TRBJ2-2, with TRBD2 as a possible D gene (5 bases). Germline assignment: CDR1 KGHDR and CDR2 SFDVKD. V was cut by 3 bases and J by 7 bases, with 11 bases left in between. This CDR3 region has 14 residues. In DNA form, the CDR3 reads TGTGCCACCAGTGATCCCTCCCGGGACGGGGAGCTGTTTTTT. Translated: CATSDPSRDGELFF.

V usage is TRBV5-5 and J usage is TRBJ2-2; D may be TRBD2 (5 bases). Per the germline V gene, CDR1 is SGHKS and CDR2 is YYEKEE (reference sequence). Trimming stripped 4 bases from V and 4 bases from J, with 14 bases between. The CDR3 is 15 residues long. CDR3 sequence reads: CASSRPLAGTGELFF. The CDR3 coding sequence is TGTGCCAGCAGCCGACCGCTGGCGGGCACCGGGGAGCTGTTTTTT. Based on the CDR3 plus reference TRBV5-5 and TRBJ2-2, the full variable domain is DAGVTQSPTHLIKTRGQQVTLRCSPISGHKSVSWYQQVLGQGPQFIFQYYEKEERGRGNFPDRFSARQFPNYSSELNVNALLLGDSALYLCASSRPLAGTGELFFGEGSRLTVL.

The chain recombines TRBV27 with TRBJ2-1, with D possibly being TRBD1 (6 bases). V gave up 5 bases and J gave up 8 bases, with 10 bases separating them. The CDR3 runs to 12 residues. Germline CDR1 and CDR2: MNHEY and SMNVEV (reference sequence). In DNA form, the CDR3 reads TGTGCCAGCAGTACCACAGGGTATGAGCAGTTCTTC. It encodes CASSTTGYEQFF.